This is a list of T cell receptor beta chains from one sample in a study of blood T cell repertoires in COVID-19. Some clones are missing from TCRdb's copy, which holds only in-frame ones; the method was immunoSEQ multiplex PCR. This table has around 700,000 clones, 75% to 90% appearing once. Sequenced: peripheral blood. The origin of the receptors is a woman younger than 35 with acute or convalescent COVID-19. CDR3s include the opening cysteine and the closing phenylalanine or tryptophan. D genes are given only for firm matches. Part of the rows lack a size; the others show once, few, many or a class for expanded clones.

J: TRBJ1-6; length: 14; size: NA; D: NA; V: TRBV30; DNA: TGTGCCTGGAGTGTGGAACAGGTACTTTCACCCCTCCACTTT; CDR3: CAWSVEQVLSPLHF
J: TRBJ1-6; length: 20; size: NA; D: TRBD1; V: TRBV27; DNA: TGTGCCAGCAGTTTAAGGGGGACAGGGAAGGGATCTACCTATAATTCACCCCTCCACTTT; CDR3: CASSLRGTGKGSTYNSPLHF
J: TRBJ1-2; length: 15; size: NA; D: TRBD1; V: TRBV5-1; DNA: TGCGCCAGCAGCAAAACAGGGGACGCTAGCTATGGCTACACCTTC; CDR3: CASSKTGDASYGYTF
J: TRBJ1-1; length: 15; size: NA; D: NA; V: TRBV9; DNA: TGTGCCAGCAGCGTAGATGGATGGGCGGGAACTGAAGCTTTCTTT; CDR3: CASSVDGWAGTEAFF
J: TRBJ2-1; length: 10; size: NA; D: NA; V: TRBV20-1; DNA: TGCAGTGCTAGATATGTTGAGCAGTTCTTC; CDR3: CSARYVEQFF
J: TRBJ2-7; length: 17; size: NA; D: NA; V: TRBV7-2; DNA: TGTGCCAGCAGCTTGTACGGCCAGGGAGGTTCCTCCTACGAGCAGTACTTC; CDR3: CASSLYGQGGSSYEQYF
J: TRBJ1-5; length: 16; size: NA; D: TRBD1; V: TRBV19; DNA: TGTGCCAGTAGTCCATCTTCGGACAGGTGGAATCAGCCCCAGCATTTT; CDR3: CASSPSSDRWNQPQHF
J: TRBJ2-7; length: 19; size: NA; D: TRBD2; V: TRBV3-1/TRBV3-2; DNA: TGTGCCAGCAGCCAACCACCCGGGACTAGCGAGGGGGGGCACTACGAGCAGTACTTC; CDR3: CASSQPPGTSEGGHYEQYF
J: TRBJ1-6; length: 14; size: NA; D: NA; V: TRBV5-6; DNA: TGTGCCAGCAGCTTGGGCAGGGAAGTAGCACCCCTCCACTTT; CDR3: CASSLGREVAPLHF
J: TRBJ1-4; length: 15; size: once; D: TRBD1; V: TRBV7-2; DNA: TGTGCCAGCAGCTTTGGTGGGACAGGCAATGAAAAACTGTTTTTT; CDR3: CASSFGGTGNEKLFF
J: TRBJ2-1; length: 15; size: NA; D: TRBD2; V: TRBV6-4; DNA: TGTGCCAGCAGAGAAAGCGGGGGGGGATACAATGAGCAGTTCTTC; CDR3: CASRESGGGYNEQFF
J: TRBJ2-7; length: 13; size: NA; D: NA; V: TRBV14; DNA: TGTGCCAGCAGCCAGTGGGCCAGCTACGAGCAGTACTTC; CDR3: CASSQWASYEQYF
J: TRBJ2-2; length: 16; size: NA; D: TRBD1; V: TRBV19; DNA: TGTGCCAGTAGTAGCGACAGGGTTTTAATGGAAGGGGAGCTGTTTTTT; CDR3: CASSSDRVLMEGELFF
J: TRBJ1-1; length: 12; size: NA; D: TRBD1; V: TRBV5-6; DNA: TGTGCCAGCAGCTTTCTGACAGGGGAGTCTTTCTTT; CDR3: CASSFLTGESFF
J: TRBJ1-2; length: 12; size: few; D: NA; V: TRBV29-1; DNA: TGCAGCGTTGACGGGGGGAAACATGACTACACCTTC; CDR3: CSVDGGKHDYTF
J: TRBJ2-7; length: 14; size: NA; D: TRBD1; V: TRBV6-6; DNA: TGTGCCAGCAGAAACCCGGGACAGGGCTACGAGCAGTACTTC; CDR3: CASRNPGQGYEQYF
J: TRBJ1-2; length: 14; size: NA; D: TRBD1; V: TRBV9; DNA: TGTGCCAGCAGCGCCGGGACAGCGTACTATGGCTACACCTTC; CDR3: CASSAGTAYYGYTF
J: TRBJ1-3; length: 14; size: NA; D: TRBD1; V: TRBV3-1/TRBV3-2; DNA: TGTGCCAGCAGCCAGAACAGGGGTGGAAACACCATATATTTT; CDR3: CASSQNRGGNTIYF
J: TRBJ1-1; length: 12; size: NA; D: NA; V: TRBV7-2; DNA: TGTGCCAGCAGCTTTAGGAACACTGAAGCTTTCTTT; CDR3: CASSFRNTEAFF
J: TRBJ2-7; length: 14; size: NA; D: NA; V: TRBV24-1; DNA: TGTGCCACCAGTGATACAGGTGGGGGCCACGAGCAGTACTTC; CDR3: CATSDTGGGHEQYF
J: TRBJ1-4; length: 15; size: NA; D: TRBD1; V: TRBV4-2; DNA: TGTGCCAGCAGCCAAGATACAGGGGGTGGTGGAAAACTGTTTTTT; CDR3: CASSQDTGGGGKLFF
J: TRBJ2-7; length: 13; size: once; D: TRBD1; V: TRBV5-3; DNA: TGTGCCAAGTCCGGGGACAGTCACTACGAGCAGTACTTC; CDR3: CAKSGDSHYEQYF
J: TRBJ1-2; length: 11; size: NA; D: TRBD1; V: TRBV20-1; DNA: TGCAGTGCTAACAGGGGGCTCGGCTACACCTTC; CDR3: CSANRGLGYTF
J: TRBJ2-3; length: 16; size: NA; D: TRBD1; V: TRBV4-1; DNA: TGCGCCAGCAGCCAAGATGGTGAGGGGGCTATGGATACGCAGTATTTT; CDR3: CASSQDGEGAMDTQYF
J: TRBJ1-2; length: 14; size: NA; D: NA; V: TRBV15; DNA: TGTGCCACCAGCAGACGCCAGACTAACTATGGCTACACCTTC; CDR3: CATSRRQTNYGYTF
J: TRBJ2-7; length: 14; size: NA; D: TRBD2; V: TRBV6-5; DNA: TGTGCCACGGCGTTGGCTAGCGGCTCCTACGAGCAGTACTTC; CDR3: CATALASGSYEQYF
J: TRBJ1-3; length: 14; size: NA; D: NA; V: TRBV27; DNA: TGTGCCAGCAGTTTTGCCGGGTCTGGAAACACCATATATTTT; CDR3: CASSFAGSGNTIYF
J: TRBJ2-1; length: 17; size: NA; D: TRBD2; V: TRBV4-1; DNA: TGCGCCAGCAGCCAAGGGGCCACTAGCGGGGTACACAATGAGCAGTTCTTC; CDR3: CASSQGATSGVHNEQFF
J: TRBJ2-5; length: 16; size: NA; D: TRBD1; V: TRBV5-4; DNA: TGTGCCAGCAGCGGCTCGACAGGGGGACGTAGGGAGACCCAGTACTTC; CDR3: CASSGSTGGRRETQYF
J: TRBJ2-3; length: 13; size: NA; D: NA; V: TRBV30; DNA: TGTGCCTGGAGTGTAGGGGGCACAGATACGCAGTATTTT; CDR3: CAWSVGGTDTQYF
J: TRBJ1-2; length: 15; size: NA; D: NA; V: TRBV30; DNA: NA; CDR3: CAWKDRGRVAPGSTF
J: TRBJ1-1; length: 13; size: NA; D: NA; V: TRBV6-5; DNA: TGTGCCAGCAGTTACAGCGGGGGGACTGAAGCTTTCTTT; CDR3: CASSYSGGTEAFF
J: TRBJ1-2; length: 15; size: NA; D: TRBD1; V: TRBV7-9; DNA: TGTGCCAGCAGCCGGGAGGACAGGGGGGCCTATGGCTACACCTTC; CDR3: CASSREDRGAYGYTF
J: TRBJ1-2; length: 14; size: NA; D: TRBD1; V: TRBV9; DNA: TGTGCCAGCGAACCGGGACAGGGGGCGCGAGGCTACACCTTC; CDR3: CASEPGQGARGYTF
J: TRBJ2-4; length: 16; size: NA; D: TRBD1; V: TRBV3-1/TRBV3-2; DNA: TGTGCCAGCAGCCAAGGGGGACAGGGGGCCAAAAACATTCAGTACTTC; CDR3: CASSQGGQGAKNIQYF
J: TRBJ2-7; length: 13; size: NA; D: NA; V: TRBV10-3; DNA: TGTGCCATCAGTCCGGGATACTCCTACGAGCAGTACTTC; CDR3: CAISPGYSYEQYF
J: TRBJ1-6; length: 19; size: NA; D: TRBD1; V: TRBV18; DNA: TGTGCCAGCTCACCGCCGCTCTGGGACAGAAAGCTCTATAATTCACCCCTCCACTTT; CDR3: CASSPPLWDRKLYNSPLHF
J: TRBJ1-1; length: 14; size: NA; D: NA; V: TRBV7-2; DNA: TGTGCCAGCAGCTTAGGCGGGGGTGTCACTGAAGCTTTCTTT; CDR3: CASSLGGGVTEAFF
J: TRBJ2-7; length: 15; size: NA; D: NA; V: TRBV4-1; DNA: TGCGCCAGCTCCACATTGGCGGGGAGCTCCTACGAGCAGTACTTC; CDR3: CASSTLAGSSYEQYF
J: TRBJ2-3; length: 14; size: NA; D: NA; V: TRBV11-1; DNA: TGTGCCAGCAGCTTTAGCCGGGGCACAGATACGCAGTATTTT; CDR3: CASSFSRGTDTQYF
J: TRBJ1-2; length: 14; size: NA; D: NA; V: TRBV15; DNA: TGTGCCACCAGCACATCGGACAGTTTCTATGGCTACACCTTC; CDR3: CATSTSDSFYGYTF